This T cell receptor (beta chain) was sequenced for a study of T cell responses to AZD1222 COVID-19 vaccine. Regarding the study as a whole: Unmutated variant regions reportedly attract nearly half of all spike-specific TCRs. Spike-specific TCR depth and breadth grew after two AZD1222 doses. Clonal diversity may have been underestimated in mostly white British donors.

On this clone: The antigen remains undetermined.

The CDR3 is made up of 14 amino acids. Germline CDR1 MNHEY, CDR2 SVGEGT. The ends lost 6 bases at V and 3 bases at J; junction bases unmatched: 4. The assay was immunoSEQ multiplex PCR, and TCRdb's table has in-frame clones only and misses some. The sample contains approximately 130,000 clones, more than 85% of which appear only once. The chain has TRBV6-2 or TRBV6-3 and TRBJ1-5; 8 nucleotides agree with TRBD1. Material: peripheral blood, obtained on day 0 of AZD1222 vaccination. The clonotype was recovered from an adult in good health. In DNA, the CDR3 is TGTGCCAGCAGCACGACAGGGGTCAATCAGCCCCAGCATTTT. Translating gives CASSTTGVNQPQHF.